This TCR beta chain appears in the sequencing data of a study of siplizumab effects on memory and regulatory T cells. Sequences were generated from unstimulated naive, memory, effector memory and TEMRA subsets in a few donor pairs. CDR1 and CDR2 (germline): MRHNA, SNTAGT. V was pared by 7 bases and J by 7 bases, with 10 bases between. The CDR3 runs 11 residues. TCRdb's table, derived via immunoSEQ multiplex PCR, lists solely in-frame clones and lacks some. Among 50,000 to 75,000 clones, 79% were seen once, and the ten largest hold 0.35% to 0.5%. The source material was memory CD4+ T cells sorted from blood. The chain is built from TRBV6-4 and TRBJ1-1, with D unresolved. This clonotype was obtained from a human donor in good health. CDR3 loop: CASTKVLEAFF. CDR3 sequence (DNA): TGTGCCAGCACGAAGGTTCTTGAAGCTTTCTTT.